The clone carrying this T cell receptor beta chain has just a few counts. Its antigen is not known. The junction differs from germline at one of its ends, possibly a read error. The sample holds other DNA sequences that translate to the same CDR3. Purities in excess of 95% were seen in all sorted populations. This CDR3 region has 15 residues. Germline CDR1 is KGHSH and CDR2 is LQKENI. This specimen belongs to a study of beta chain features in type 1 diabetes. Notes on the study in general: Moderate but significant shortening of TCRB CDR3s was recorded in all four CD4+ subsets from Type 1 diabetes patients. Healthy donors had naive, central memory and Treg TCRB repertoires that appeared less similar than those seen among patients.

TCRB transcripts that were expressed got sequenced, as all of the isolated RNA had been reverse transcribed. The protocol was immunoSEQ multiplex PCR, while the TCRdb copy is restricted to in-frame clones and leaves out a portion. The data contain about 740,000 clones, under 15% of them singletons. The TCR was taken from a man aged 18 to 29 with type 1 diabetes. Sequences were obtained from naive CD4+ T cells from blood. The chain couples TRBV18 to TRBJ2-5; 7 bases are a match to TRBD2. CDR3 residues: CASSPGSGMQETQYF. The CDR3, as DNA: TGCGCCAGCTCACCAGGCAGCGGGATGCAAGAGACCCAGTACTTC. Filled out from reference TRBV18 and TRBJ2-5, the complete variable domain reads NAGVMQNPRHLVRRRGQEARLRCSPMKGHSHVYWYRQLPEEGLKFMVYLQKENIIDESGMPKERFSAEFPKEGPSILRIQQVVRGDSAAYFCASSPGSGMQETQYFGPGTRLLVL.